The subject of this entry is one T cell receptor (delta chain). Its antigen target is currently unknown. Per-nucleotide qualities are absent, and no much larger clonotype sits a single base away. Counted from cysteine to phenylalanine, this CDR3 has 23 amino acids. CDR3 DNA only is kept here, 69 bases in frame from base 1. The germline V gene supplies CDR1 GEAIGNYY and CDR2 EKD. Clipping removes 0 bases from V and 0 bases from J, with 15 as the unmatched junction base count. The data are from a study of gamma-delta T cells after stem cell transplantation (dated by TCRdb to 2015 to 2016). The library was produced with RT-PCR. TCRdb names Illumina MiSeq as the instrument used. TCRdb called clones afresh from the public reads with CATT; identical DNA rows were later merged. For this sample the table gives about 7,800 delta-chain clones, of which more than 12% were detected only once. Less than 6% of the sample is taken by the ten largest.

The source is a human donor. It is not recorded whose cells these are; they may come from a transplant donor. Sequenced sample: gamma-delta T cells. The chain couples TRDV2 to TRDJ3, and 11 bases in between align with TRDD3. Here the CDR3 is given as CACDTAVGLLGDKGSWDTRQMFF. The bases are TGTGCCTGTGACACCGCGGTGGGATTACTGGGGGATAAAGGCTCCTGGGACACCCGACAGATGTTTTTC.